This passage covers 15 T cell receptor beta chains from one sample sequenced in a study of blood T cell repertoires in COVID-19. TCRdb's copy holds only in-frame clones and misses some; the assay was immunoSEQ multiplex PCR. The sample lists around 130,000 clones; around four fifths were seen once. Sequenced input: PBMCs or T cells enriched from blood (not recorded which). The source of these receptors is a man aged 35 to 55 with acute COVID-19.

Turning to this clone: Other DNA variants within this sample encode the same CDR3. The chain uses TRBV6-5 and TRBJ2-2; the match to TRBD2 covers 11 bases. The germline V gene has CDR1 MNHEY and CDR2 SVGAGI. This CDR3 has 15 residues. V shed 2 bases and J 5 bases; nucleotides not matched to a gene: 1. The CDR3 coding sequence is TGTGCCAGCAGTTACAGACTAGCGGGGACCGGGGAGCTGTTTTTT. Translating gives CASSYRLAGTGELFF.

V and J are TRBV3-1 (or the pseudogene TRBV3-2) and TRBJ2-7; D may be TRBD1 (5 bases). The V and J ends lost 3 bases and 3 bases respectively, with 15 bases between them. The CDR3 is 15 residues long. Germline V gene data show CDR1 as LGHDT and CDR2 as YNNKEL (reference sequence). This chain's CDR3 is CASSQGPDTFYEQYF. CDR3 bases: TGTGCCAGCAGCCAGGGGCCCGATACCTTCTACGAGCAGTACTTC.

CDR3 protein: CASRKQVAAQETQYF. The CDR3 nucleotides are TGTGCCAGTCGGAAACAGGTTGCGGCACAAGAGACCCAGTACTTC. The chain links TRBV6-5 to TRBJ2-5, with D possibly matching TRBD1 (5 bases). The ends were cut back, 9 bases at V and 2 bases at J, with 19 bases in the middle. The CDR3 length is 15 residues. Germline lookup yields CDR1 MNHEY and CDR2 SVGAGI.

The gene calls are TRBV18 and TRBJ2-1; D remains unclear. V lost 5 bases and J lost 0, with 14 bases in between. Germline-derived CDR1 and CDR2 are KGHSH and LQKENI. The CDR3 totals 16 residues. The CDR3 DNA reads TGTGCCAGCTCATCCACGTTACTCTTCTCCTACAATGAGCAGTTCTTC. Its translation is CASSSTLLFSYNEQFF.

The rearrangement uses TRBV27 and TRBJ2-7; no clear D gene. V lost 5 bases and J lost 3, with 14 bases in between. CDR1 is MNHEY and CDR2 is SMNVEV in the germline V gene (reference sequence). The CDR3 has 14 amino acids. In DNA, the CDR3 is TGTGCCAGCAGTCCGCCCAACGGCGGCTACGAGCAGTACTTC. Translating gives CASSPPNGGYEQYF.

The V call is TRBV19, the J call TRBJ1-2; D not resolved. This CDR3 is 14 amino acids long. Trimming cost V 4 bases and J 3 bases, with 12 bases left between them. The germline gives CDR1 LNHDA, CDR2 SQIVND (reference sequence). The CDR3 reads CASSKGARDYGYTF. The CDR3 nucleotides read TGTGCCAGTAGTAAGGGAGCGAGAGACTATGGCTACACCTTC.

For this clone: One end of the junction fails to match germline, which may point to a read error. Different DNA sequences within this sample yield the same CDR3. CDR3 sequence reads: CATSARAVLNTEAFF. The CDR3 DNA follows: TGTGCCACCAGCGCCCGTGCGGTTTTGAACACTGAGGCTTTCTTT. This chain uses TRBV15 with TRBJ1-1; no firm D call. This CDR3 region has 15 residues. Germline V lookup: CDR1 LNHNV, CDR2 YYDKDF (reference sequence).

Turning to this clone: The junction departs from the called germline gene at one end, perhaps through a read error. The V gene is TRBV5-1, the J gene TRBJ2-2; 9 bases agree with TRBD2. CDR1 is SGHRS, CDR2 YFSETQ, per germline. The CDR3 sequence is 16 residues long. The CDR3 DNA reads TGCGCCCGCAGGCGGGAGGGGGGCCTAAACACCGGGGAGCTGTTTTTT. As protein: CARRREGGLNTGELFF.

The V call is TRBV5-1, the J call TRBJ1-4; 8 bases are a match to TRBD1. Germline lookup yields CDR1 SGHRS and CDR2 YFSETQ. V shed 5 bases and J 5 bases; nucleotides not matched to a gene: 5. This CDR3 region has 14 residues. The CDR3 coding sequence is TGCGCCAGCAGAGGGACAGGACAAAATGAAAAACTGTTTTTT. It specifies CASRGTGQNEKLFF.

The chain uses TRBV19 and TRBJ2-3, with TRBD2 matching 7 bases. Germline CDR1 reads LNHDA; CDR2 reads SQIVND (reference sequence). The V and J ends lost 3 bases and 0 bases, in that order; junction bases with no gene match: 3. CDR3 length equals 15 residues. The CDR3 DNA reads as TGTGCCAGTAGTATGGTAGCGGGTAGCACAGATACGCAGTATTTT. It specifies CASSMVAGSTDTQYF.

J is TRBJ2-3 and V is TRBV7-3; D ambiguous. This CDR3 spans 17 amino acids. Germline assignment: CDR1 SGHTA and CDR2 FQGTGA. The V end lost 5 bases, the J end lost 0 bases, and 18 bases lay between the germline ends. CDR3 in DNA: TGTGCCAGCAGCCCGCCCTCGGGTCCTTCTAGCACAGATACGCAGTATTTT. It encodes CASSPPSGPSSTDTQYF. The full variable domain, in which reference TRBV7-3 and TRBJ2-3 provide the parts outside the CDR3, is GAGVSQTPSNKVTEKGKYVELRCDPISGHTALYWYRQSLGQGPEFLIYFQGTGAADDSGLPNDRFFAVRPEGSVSTLKIQRTERGDSAVYLCASSPPSGPSSTDTQYFGPGTRLTVL.

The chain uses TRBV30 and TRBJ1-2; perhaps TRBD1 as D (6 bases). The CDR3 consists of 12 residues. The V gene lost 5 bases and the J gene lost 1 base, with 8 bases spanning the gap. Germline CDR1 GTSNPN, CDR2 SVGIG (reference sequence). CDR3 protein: CAWPRGNYGYTF. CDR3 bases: TGTGCCTGGCCCAGGGGTAACTATGGCTACACCTTC.

CDR3 DNA: TGTGCCAGCAGTTACACTACGGGACAGGGGGCGGACATTCAGTACTTC. Translation: CASSYTTGQGADIQYF. This sequence joins TRBV6-5 and TRBJ2-4; TRBD1 agrees at 12 bases. V lost 2 bases and J lost 8; bases outside the gene matches: 7. CDR1 is MNHEY and CDR2 is SVGAGI in the germline V gene. CDR3 length: 16 residues.

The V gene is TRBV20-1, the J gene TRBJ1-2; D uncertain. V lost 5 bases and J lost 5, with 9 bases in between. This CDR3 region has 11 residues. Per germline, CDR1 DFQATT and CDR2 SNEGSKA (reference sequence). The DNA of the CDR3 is TGCAGTGCTGTGGGGAGGTATGGCTACACCTTC. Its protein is CSAVGRYGYTF.

The CDR3: CASRGSGQGVNGYTF. CDR3 sequence (DNA): TGTGCCAGCAGGGGATCGGGACAGGGAGTCAACGGCTACACCTTC. This chain uses TRBV6-6 with TRBJ1-2, with TRBD1 identical over 9 bases. Germline CDR1 and CDR2: MNHNY and SVGAGI (reference sequence). After removal of 6 bases from V and 8 bases from J, the junction contained 13 bases not matched to a gene. The CDR3 extends over 15 amino acids.